The 21 T cell receptor beta chains given below trace back to one sample, sequenced in a study of shared T cell receptors in the human thymus. This table comes from immunoSEQ multiplex PCR, and its TCRdb copy is limited to in-frame clones, with some not included. Of approximately 660,000 clones detected, more than 75% appear once; the ten largest clones hold 0.0085% to 0.012%. This sample also appeared in a second study, on human thymus T cells.

The specimen sequenced was thymocytes. All receptors derive from a boy in the first two years of life with a congenital heart defect.

CDR3 nucleotide sequence: TGCGCCAGCAGCCAAGAACCAGGAGGAGGTTCACCCCTCCACTTT. Translation gives CASSQEPGGGSPLHF. The chain has TRBV4-1 and TRBJ1-6; D is unclear. This CDR3 is 15 amino acids long. V shed 0 bases and J shed 9 bases, with 12 bases lying between them. The germline CDR1 and CDR2 sequences are MGHRA and YSYEKL.

The genes are TRBV5-4 and TRBJ2-3; no firm D call. The CDR3 spans 13 residues. In germline, CDR1 is SGHNT, CDR2 YYREEE (reference sequence). Trimming stripped 1 base from V and 2 bases from J, with 5 bases between. The CDR3 sequence: CASSLTVTDTQYF. Here the CDR3 DNA reads TGTGCCAGCAGCTTGACTGTCACAGATACGCAGTATTTT.

This clone has more than one count but fewer than ten. CDR3 nucleotide sequence: TGTGCCAGTAGCGGGGGGGCGAACTATGGCTACACCTTC. Encoded protein: CASSGGANYGYTF. The genes are TRBV19 and TRBJ1-2; maybe TRBD1 (6 bases). The CDR3 sequence is 13 residues long. V was cut by 6 bases and J by 2 bases, with 10 bases left in between. Germline loops: CDR1 LNHDA, CDR2 SQIVND (reference sequence).

The rearrangement uses TRBV28 and TRBJ2-7, with D perhaps TRBD1 (5 bases). Deletions cut 6 bases from V and 3 bases from J, with 21 bases between. Germline V gives CDR1 MDHEN, CDR2 SYDVKM. The CDR3 sequence is 16 residues long. Here the CDR3 DNA reads TGTGCCAGCAGCTACCCCGCAGGGCCCGCCCACTACGAGCAGTACTTC. Protein product: CASSYPAGPAHYEQYF.

The chain is built from TRBV4-3 and TRBJ2-3; D possibly corresponds to TRBD2 (5 bases). The length of the CDR3 is 17 residues. The germline V gene has CDR1 LGHNA and CDR2 YSLEER. The V end was cut by 3 bases, the J end by 2 bases, with 18 bases between. The CDR3 DNA sequence: TGCGCCAGCAGCCAGGCATGGCTAGCTATGTTCACAGATACGCAGTATTTT. It translates to CASSQAWLAMFTDTQYF.

The rearrangement uses TRBV5-1 and TRBJ2-1; D perhaps matches TRBD2 (6 bases). Looked up from germline, CDR1 is SGHRS and CDR2 is YFSETQ. Deletions cut 4 bases from V and 5 bases from J, with 19 bases between. CDR3 length: 16 amino acids. The CDR3 sequence: CASSHPETRGHNEQFF. The CDR3 DNA sequence: TGCGCCAGCAGCCACCCCGAGACTAGGGGCCACAATGAGCAGTTCTTC.

This clone was picked up a small number of times. The chain combines TRBV5-6 with TRBJ2-3; 12 nucleotides match TRBD2. The germline CDR1 and CDR2 sequences are SGHDT and YYEEEE. V lost 1 base to trimming and J lost 0 bases; unmatched junction nucleotides: 6. The CDR3 runs to 18 residues. CDR3 amino acids: CASSLILAGGPSTDTQYF. CDR3 DNA: TGTGCCAGCAGCTTGATACTAGCGGGAGGCCCTAGCACAGATACGCAGTATTTT.

V and J are TRBV10-2 and TRBJ1-3; D is unclear. V was clipped by 8 bases and J by 0 bases, with 11 bases between them. The CDR3 sequence is 14 residues long. From germline, CDR1 is WSHSY and CDR2 SAAADI. In DNA form, the CDR3 reads TGCGCCAGCCGGACTCCCTCCTCTGGAAACACCATATATTTT. It encodes CASRTPSSGNTIYF.

The chain is built from TRBV7-2 and TRBJ2-1; a weak D match, TRBD2 (5 bases). Trimming cost V 3 bases and J 3 bases, with 9 bases left between them. Germline V gives CDR1 SGHTA, CDR2 FQGNSA. This CDR3 is built from 14 residues. The CDR3, as DNA: TGTGCCAGCAGCTTCCCTAGCTTCTACAATGAGCAGTTCTTC. It specifies CASSFPSFYNEQFF.

This clone was seen just once. This chain links TRBV4-3 with TRBJ2-7; D remains ambiguous. The ends were cut back, 1 base at V and 7 bases at J, with 20 bases in the middle. This CDR3 has 16 residues. Per germline, CDR1 LGHNA and CDR2 YSLEER. CDR3 loop: CASSQASSRLLGEQYF. The CDR3 nucleotides are TGCGCCAGCAGCCAAGCGTCCAGCCGACTCCTTGGGGAGCAGTACTTC.

This clone was counted between two and nine times. The chain uses TRBV28 and TRBJ1-5; D may be TRBD1 (6 bases). Germline V gene lookup returns CDR1 MDHEN and CDR2 SYDVKM. V was trimmed by 3 bases and J by 2 bases, leaving 17 bases between them. This CDR3 comprises 17 residues. CDR3 in DNA: TGTGCCAGCAGTTTCCCCGACAGGCCTAATGGCAATCAGCCCCAGCATTTT. It encodes CASSFPDRPNGNQPQHF.

This clone has only a few counts. V and J are TRBV10-3 and TRBJ2-7; D remains unclear. The germline gives CDR1 ENHRY, CDR2 SYGVKD. Trimming cost V 3 bases and J 3 bases, with 12 bases left between them. The CDR3 length is 14 residues. The CDR3 DNA is TGTGCCATCAGTGATGGCAGGTTTAGCTACGAGCAGTACTTC. Protein product: CAISDGRFSYEQYF.

The chain recombines TRBV7-6 with TRBJ2-3, with D possibly matching TRBD1 (5 bases). This CDR3 is built from 13 residues. Germline lookup yields CDR1 SGHVS and CDR2 FNYEAQ. Trimming removed 3 bases from V and 7 bases from J, with 11 bases in between. The chain's CDR3 is CASSFDQGHTQYF. CDR3 sequence (DNA): TGTGCCAGCAGCTTCGACCAGGGTCATACGCAGTATTTT. Based on the CDR3 plus reference TRBV7-6 and TRBJ2-3, the full variable domain is GAGVSQSPRYKVTKRGQDVALRCDPISGHVSLYWYRQALGQGPEFLTYFNYEAQQDKSGLPNDRFSAERPEGSISTLTIQRTEQRDSAMYRCASSFDQGHTQYFGPGTRLTVL.

J is TRBJ2-2 and V is TRBV4-3; 13 bases are shared with TRBD2. The CDR3 loop spans 19 amino acids. V gave up 0 bases and J gave up 1 base; unmatched junction bases: 5. Germline V CDR1 and CDR2: LGHNA, YSLEER. The CDR3 protein is CASSQEVGLAGMNTGELFF. In nucleotides, the CDR3 is TGCGCCAGCAGCCAAGAGGTGGGACTAGCGGGGATGAACACCGGGGAGCTGTTTTTT.

The chain recombines TRBV4-1 with TRBJ2-7, with D possibly matching TRBD2 (6 bases). Germline V gene data show CDR1 as MGHRA and CDR2 as YSYEKL. Deletions cut 4 bases from V and 7 bases from J, with 14 bases between. CDR3 length equals 13 residues. CDR3 loop: CASSLFGSQEQYF. The CDR3 DNA sequence: TGCGCCAGCAGCCTCTTCGGGAGTCAAGAGCAGTACTTC.

This clone was counted only a few times. This chain connects TRBV7-2 to TRBJ2-1; TRBD2 aligns across 10 bases. Germline-derived CDR1 and CDR2 are SGHTA and FQGNSA. The CDR3 totals 15 residues. V shed 3 bases and J 7 bases; nucleotides not matched to a gene: 6. Here the CDR3 DNA reads TGTGCCAGCAGCTTTTCTCCTAGCGGGAGAAATGAGCAGTTCTTC. Translating it yields CASSFSPSGRNEQFF.

This clone was observed a single time. This sequence joins TRBV5-1 and TRBJ2-1; 7 bases are a match to TRBD1. CDR3 length: 16 amino acids. The germline V gene encodes CDR1 SGHRS and CDR2 YFSETQ. After removal of 0 bases from V and 8 bases from J, the junction contained 11 bases not matched to a gene. CDR3: CASSLAFEGRGHEQFF. The CDR3 DNA follows: TGCGCCAGCAGCTTGGCCTTCGAGGGAAGGGGGCATGAGCAGTTCTTC.

The V gene is TRBV6-1, the J gene TRBJ2-7, with 7 bases fitting TRBD2. This CDR3 contains 15 residues. The trim removed 6 bases at V and 2 bases at J, leaving 10 bases unmatched. Germline V gives CDR1 MNHNS, CDR2 SASEGT. DNA for the CDR3: TGTGCCAGCAGCCGCGGGGGAAGTGGGGCCTACGAGCAGTACTTC. This codes for CASSRGGSGAYEQYF.

This sequence joins TRBV25-1 and TRBJ2-2; perhaps TRBD2 as D (6 bases). V gave up 3 bases and J gave up 3 bases, with 11 bases separating them. The V gene's germline CDR1 is MGHDK and CDR2 SYGVNS. The CDR3 totals 15 residues. CDR3 coding DNA: TGTGCCAGCAGTGACAGGACGGGGGACACCGGGGAGCTGTTTTTT. As protein: CASSDRTGDTGELFF.

About this clone: Germline is not matched at one junction end, which may reflect a read error. The gene calls are TRBV28 and TRBJ2-1; TRBD2 aligns across 7 bases. The CDR3 loop spans 16 amino acids. Germline lookup yields CDR1 MDHEN and CDR2 SYDVKM. The CDR3 nucleotides read TGTGCCAGCAGTTCCCCAAAGCGGGAATCCTGCAATGAGCAGTTCTTC. Protein sequence: CASSSPKRESCNEQFF.

The V call is TRBV5-1, the J call TRBJ2-1; a possible D gene is TRBD2 (5 bases). Germline loops: CDR1 SGHRS, CDR2 YFSETQ. V was trimmed by 4 bases and J by 4 bases, leaving 15 bases between them. This CDR3 comprises 15 residues. The CDR3: CASSAPILAYNEQFF. Written as DNA, the CDR3 is TGCGCCAGCAGCGCCCCAATTCTAGCTTACAATGAGCAGTTCTTC. Based on the CDR3 plus reference TRBV5-1 and TRBJ2-1, the full variable domain is KAGVTQTPRYLIKTRGQQVTLSCSPISGHRSVSWYQQTPGQGLQFLFEYFSETQRNKGNFPGRFSGRQFSNSRSEMNVSTLELGDSALYLCASSAPILAYNEQFFGPGTRLTVL.